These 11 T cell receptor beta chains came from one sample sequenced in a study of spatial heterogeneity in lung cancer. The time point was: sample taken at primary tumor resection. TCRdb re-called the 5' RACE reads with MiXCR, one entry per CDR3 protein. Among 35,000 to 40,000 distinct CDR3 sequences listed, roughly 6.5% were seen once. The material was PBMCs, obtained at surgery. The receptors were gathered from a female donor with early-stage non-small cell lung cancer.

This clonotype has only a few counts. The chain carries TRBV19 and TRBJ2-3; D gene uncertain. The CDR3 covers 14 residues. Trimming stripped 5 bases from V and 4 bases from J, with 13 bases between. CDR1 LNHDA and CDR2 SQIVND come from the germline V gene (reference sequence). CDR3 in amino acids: CASSPPRIADTQYF. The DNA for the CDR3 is TGTGCCAGTAGTCCTCCACGGATCGCAGATACGCAGTATTTT.

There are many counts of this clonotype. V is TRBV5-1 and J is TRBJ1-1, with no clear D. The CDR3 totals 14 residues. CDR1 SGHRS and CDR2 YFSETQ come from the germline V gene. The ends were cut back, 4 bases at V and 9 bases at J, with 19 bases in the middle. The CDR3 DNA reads TGCGCCAGCAGCCCCGACCGGAAGGAGGGAAAAGCTTTCTTT. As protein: CASSPDRKEGKAFF. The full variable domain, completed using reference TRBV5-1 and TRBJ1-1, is KAGVTQTPRYLIKTRGQQVTLSCSPISGHRSVSWYQQTPGQGLQFLFEYFSETQRNKGNFPGRFSGRQFSNSRSEMNVSTLELGDSALYLCASSPDRKEGKAFFGQGTRLTVV.

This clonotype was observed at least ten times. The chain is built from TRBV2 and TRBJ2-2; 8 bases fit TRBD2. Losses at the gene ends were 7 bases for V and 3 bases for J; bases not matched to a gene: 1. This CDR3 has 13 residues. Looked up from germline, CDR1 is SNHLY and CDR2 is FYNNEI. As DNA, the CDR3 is TGTGCCAGCAAACTAGCGGACACCGGGGAGCTGTTTTTT. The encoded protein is CASKLADTGELFF.

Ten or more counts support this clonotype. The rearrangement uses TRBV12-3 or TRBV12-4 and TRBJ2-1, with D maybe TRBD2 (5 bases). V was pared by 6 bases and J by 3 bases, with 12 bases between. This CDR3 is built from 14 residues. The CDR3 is CASSLLGLYNEQFF. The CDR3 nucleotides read TGTGCCAGCAGCCTACTCGGACTCTACAATGAGCAGTTCTTC.

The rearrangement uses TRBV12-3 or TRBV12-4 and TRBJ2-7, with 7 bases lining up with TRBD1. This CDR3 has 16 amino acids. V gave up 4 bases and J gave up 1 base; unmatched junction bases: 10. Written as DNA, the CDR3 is TGTGCCAGCAGTTCAAGAGGGGGCGATTCGTCCTACGAGCAGTACTTC. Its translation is CASSSRGGDSSYEQYF.

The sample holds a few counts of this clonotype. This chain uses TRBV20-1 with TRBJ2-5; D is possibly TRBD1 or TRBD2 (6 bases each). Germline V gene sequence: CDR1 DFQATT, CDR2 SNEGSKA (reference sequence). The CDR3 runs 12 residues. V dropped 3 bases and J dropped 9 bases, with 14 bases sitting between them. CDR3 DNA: TGCAGTGCTAGCCCCCCCCGGGGGCCCCAGTACTTC. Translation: CSASPPRGPQYF.

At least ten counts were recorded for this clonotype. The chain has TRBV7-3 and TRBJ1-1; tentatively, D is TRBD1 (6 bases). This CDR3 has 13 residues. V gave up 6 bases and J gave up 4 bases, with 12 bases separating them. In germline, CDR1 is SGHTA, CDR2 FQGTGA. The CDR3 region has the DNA TGTGCCAGCAGTACAGGGTTCGGCACTGAAGCTTTCTTT. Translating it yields CASSTGFGTEAFF.

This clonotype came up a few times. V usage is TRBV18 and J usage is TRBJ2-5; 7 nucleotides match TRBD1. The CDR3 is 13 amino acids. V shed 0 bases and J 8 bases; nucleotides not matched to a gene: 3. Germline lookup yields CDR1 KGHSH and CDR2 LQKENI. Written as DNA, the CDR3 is TGTGCCAGCTCACCACCACCAGGGGGAACCCAGTACTTC. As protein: CASSPPPGGTQYF. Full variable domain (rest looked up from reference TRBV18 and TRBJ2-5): NAGVMQNPRHLVRRRGQEARLRCSPMKGHSHVYWYRQLPEEGLKFMVYLQKENIIDESGMPKERFSAEFPKEGPSILRIQQVVRGDSAAYFCASSPPPGGTQYFGPGTRLLVL.

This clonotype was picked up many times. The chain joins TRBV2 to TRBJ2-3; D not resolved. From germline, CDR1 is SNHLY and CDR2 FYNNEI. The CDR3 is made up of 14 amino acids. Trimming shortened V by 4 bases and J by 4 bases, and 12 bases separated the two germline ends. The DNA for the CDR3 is TGTGCCAGCAGTGCCTTGAACCCCCCAGATACGCAGTATTTT. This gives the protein CASSALNPPDTQYF.

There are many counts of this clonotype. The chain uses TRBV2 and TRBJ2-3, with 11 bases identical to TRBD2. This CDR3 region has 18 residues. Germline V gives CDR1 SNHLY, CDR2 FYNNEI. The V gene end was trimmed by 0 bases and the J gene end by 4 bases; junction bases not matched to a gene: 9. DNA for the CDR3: TGTGCCAGCAGTGAAGCTGGGCTAGCGGGAGGAGTATCAGATACGCAGTATTTT. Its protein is CASSEAGLAGGVSDTQYF. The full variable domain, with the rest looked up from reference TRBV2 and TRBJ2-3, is EPEVTQTPSHQVTQMGQEVILRCVPISNHLYFYWYRQILGQKVEFLVSFYNNEISEKSEIFDDQFSVERPDGSNFTLKIRSTKLEDSAMYFCASSEAGLAGGVSDTQYFGPGTRLTVL.

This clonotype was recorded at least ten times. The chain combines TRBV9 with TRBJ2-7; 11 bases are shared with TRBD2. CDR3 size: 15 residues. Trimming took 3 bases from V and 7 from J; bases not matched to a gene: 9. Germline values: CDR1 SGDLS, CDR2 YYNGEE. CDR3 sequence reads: CASSANSGGDREQYF. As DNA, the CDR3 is TGTGCCAGCAGCGCAAATAGCGGGGGGGACCGGGAGCAGTACTTC.